This TCR beta chain stems from a study of graft-versus-host responses after intestinal transplantation. Across the whole study: Among the recipients, all got anti-thymocyte globulin induction and then tacrolimus and steroids for around 3 years.

The germline CDR1 and CDR2 sequences are SGDLS and YYNGEE. The CDR3 spans 17 residues. Trimming took off 0 bases at V and 4 bases at J, with 19 bases between the two ends. This clone was observed a handful of times. What it recognizes is unknown. Study results and caveats: Recipient bone marrow held GvH clones, some seen earlier in ileum or blood. The study found high graft-versus-host to host-versus-graft clonal ratios in allografts of patients with graft-donor T cell macrochimerism. Early after transplant, HvG clones declined as circulating GvH clones peaked.

Lymphocytes from graft epithelium and lamina propria were isolated. Measured with immunoSEQ multiplex PCR; TCRdb has only the in-frame clones, and not every one. Of around 1,100 clones listed, around 82% are singletons. This sequence originates from a human patient who received an intestinal transplant, so some T cells may come from the graft donor. The chain joins TRBV9 to TRBJ1-2, with D possibly being TRBD1 (5 bases). The sequencing here drew on ileum tissue, taken 7 days after intestinal transplantation. CDR3 sequence: CASSVEDSGRPLYGYTF. The CDR3 region has the DNA TGTGCCAGCAGCGTAGAAGATTCGGGGCGACCCCTCTATGGCTACACCTTC.